This T cell receptor beta chain was observed in a study of blood T cell repertoires in COVID-19. V was trimmed by 0 bases and J by 4 bases, leaving 12 bases between them. This CDR3 region has 14 residues. The germline CDR1 and CDR2 sequences are SQVTM and ANQGSEA. Here immunoSEQ multiplex PCR was the method, and the copy in TCRdb shows in-frame clones only, minus some. The sample lists some 180,000 clones, 85% to 90% occurring once. The rearrangement uses TRBV29-1 and TRBJ1-2, with D perhaps matching TRBD1 (6 bases). The sequenced sample consisted of peripheral blood. This sequence originates from a man aged 50-60 years with acute or convalescent COVID-19. CDR3 sequence (DNA): TGCAGCGTTGAAGACCCGGGACAAACCTATGGCTACACCTTC. It specifies CSVEDPGQTYGYTF.